This is a list of T cell receptor beta chains from one sample in a study of OX40 agonist ivuxolimab in advanced cancers. Libraries were prepared by immunoSEQ multiplex PCR; TCRdb keeps only in-frame clonotypes and omits some of them. The sample lists over 45,000 clones; about 82% were seen once. The sample consisted of CD4+ or CD8+ T cells sorted from blood, taken in a trial of the OX40 agonist ivuxolimab. The receptors come from an adult with an advanced solid tumor such as melanoma, head and neck, liver or kidney cancer. CDR3s include the opening cysteine and the closing phenylalanine or tryptophan. Each record gives: J gene, D gene, clone size, V gene, CDR3 protein, CDR3 DNA. D genes are given only for firm matches. Clone sizes are given selectively: once, few, many, or a class where the clone is expanded.

j_gene: TRBJ2-1
d_gene: -
abundance: few
v_gene: TRBV14
CDR3aa: CASSQVGTGYNEQFF
CDR3nt: TGTGCCAGCAGCCAAGTCGGTACAGGGTACAATGAGCAGTTCTTC

j_gene: TRBJ2-7
d_gene: TRBD2
abundance: -
v_gene: TRBV4-2
CDR3aa: CASSQDEAGKTYEQYF
CDR3nt: TGTGCCAGCAGCCAAGACGAAGCGGGGAAAACCTACGAGCAGTACTTC

j_gene: TRBJ2-7
d_gene: TRBD1
abundance: -
v_gene: TRBV2
CDR3aa: CASSEPGQGLGEQYF
CDR3nt: TGTGCCAGCAGTGAACCGGGACAGGGGTTGGGAGAGCAGTACTTC

j_gene: TRBJ2-7
d_gene: TRBD2
abundance: -
v_gene: TRBV18
CDR3aa: CASTVLGGEQYF
CDR3nt: TGTGCCAGCACCGTCCTCGGGGGGGAGCAGTACTTC

j_gene: TRBJ2-7
d_gene: -
abundance: -
v_gene: TRBV6-1
CDR3aa: CASSEWGPHEQYF
CDR3nt: TGTGCCAGCAGTGAATGGGGGCCCCACGAGCAGTACTTC

j_gene: TRBJ2-5
d_gene: TRBD2
abundance: once
v_gene: TRBV18
CDR3aa: CASSPGIAGGQETQYF
CDR3nt: TGTGCCAGCTCACCGGGGATAGCGGGAGGCCAAGAGACCCAGTACTTC

j_gene: TRBJ1-5
d_gene: -
abundance: -
v_gene: TRBV10-3
CDR3aa: CAISESPGAQHF
CDR3nt: TGTGCCATCAGTGAGTCTCCTGGAGCCCAGCATTTT

j_gene: TRBJ1-6
d_gene: -
abundance: -
v_gene: TRBV30
CDR3aa: CAWAWDLNSPLHF
CDR3nt: TGTGCCTGGGCTTGGGACCTAAATTCACCCCTCCACTTT

j_gene: TRBJ1-1
d_gene: -
abundance: -
v_gene: TRBV6-5
CDR3aa: CASSYRAEGTEAFF
CDR3nt: TGTGCCAGCAGTTATCGGGCGGAGGGCACTGAAGCTTTCTTT

j_gene: TRBJ2-2
d_gene: TRBD2
abundance: -
v_gene: TRBV5-1
CDR3aa: CASSLVSSGDTGELFF
CDR3nt: TGCGCCAGCAGCTTGGTTTCGAGCGGGGACACCGGGGAGCTGTTTTTT

j_gene: TRBJ2-7
d_gene: TRBD2
abundance: -
v_gene: TRBV5-1
CDR3aa: CASSLERGGEQYF
CDR3nt: TGCGCCAGCAGCTTGGAGCGGGGGGGCGAGCAGTACTTC

j_gene: TRBJ1-2
d_gene: TRBD1
abundance: -
v_gene: TRBV11-2
CDR3aa: CASSRSPGTGLGYTF
CDR3nt: TGTGCCAGCAGCCGCTCCCCCGGGACAGGGTTGGGCTACACCTTC

j_gene: TRBJ1-2
d_gene: TRBD1
abundance: -
v_gene: TRBV7-9
CDR3aa: CASSQDRVRNSYGYTF
CDR3nt: TGTGCCAGCAGCCAGGACAGGGTTAGGAATAGCTATGGCTACACCTTC

j_gene: TRBJ2-7
d_gene: TRBD1
abundance: -
v_gene: TRBV10-3
CDR3aa: CAISEQGAGYEQYF
CDR3nt: TGTGCCATCAGTGAACAGGGGGCCGGTTACGAGCAGTACTTC

j_gene: TRBJ1-4
d_gene: -
abundance: -
v_gene: TRBV29-1
CDR3aa: CSAALAGNEKLFF
CDR3nt: TGCAGCGCCGCCCTGGCTGGTAATGAAAAACTGTTTTTT

j_gene: TRBJ2-7
d_gene: -
abundance: -
v_gene: TRBV6-6
CDR3aa: CASSPGSIFYEQYF
CDR3nt: TGTGCCAGCAGTCCGGGATCAATCTTCTACGAGCAGTACTTC

j_gene: TRBJ1-5
d_gene: -
abundance: once
v_gene: TRBV19
CDR3aa: CASSKQGADNQPQHF
CDR3nt: TGTGCCAGTAGTAAACAGGGAGCCGACAATCAGCCCCAGCATTTT

j_gene: TRBJ2-1
d_gene: -
abundance: -
v_gene: TRBV5-4
CDR3aa: CASSQSGSYNEQFF
CDR3nt: TGTGCCAGCAGTCAATCGGGTTCCTACAATGAGCAGTTCTTC

j_gene: TRBJ2-3
d_gene: -
abundance: -
v_gene: TRBV18
CDR3aa: CASSPLLGPGTQYF
CDR3nt: TGTGCCAGCTCACCACTTTTAGGTCCGGGTACGCAGTATTTT

j_gene: TRBJ2-7
d_gene: TRBD2
abundance: -
v_gene: TRBV18
CDR3aa: CASSPSRGGGTYEQYF
CDR3nt: TGTGCCAGCTCACCCTCCCGGGGGGGAGGAACCTACGAGCAGTACTTC

j_gene: TRBJ2-3
d_gene: TRBD2
abundance: -
v_gene: TRBV6-1
CDR3aa: CASSRDYTDTQYF
CDR3nt: TGTGCCAGCAGCCGGGACTACACAGATACGCAGTATTTT

j_gene: TRBJ2-2
d_gene: -
abundance: -
v_gene: TRBV10-2
CDR3aa: CASRGPFTGELFF
CDR3nt: TGCGCCAGCAGGGGACCGTTCACCGGGGAGCTGTTTTTT

j_gene: TRBJ2-3
d_gene: -
abundance: -
v_gene: TRBV6-5
CDR3aa: CASSYGLGGRTDTQYF
CDR3nt: TGTGCCAGCAGTTATGGGCTCGGGGGACGCACAGATACGCAGTATTTT

j_gene: TRBJ2-2
d_gene: TRBD1
abundance: -
v_gene: TRBV7-2
CDR3aa: CASSGGQGLRVSGELFF
CDR3nt: TGTGCCAGCAGCGGGGGACAGGGCCTGCGGGTGTCCGGGGAGCTGTTTTTT

j_gene: TRBJ2-2
d_gene: -
abundance: -
v_gene: TRBV19
CDR3aa: CASSRQPPGELFF
CDR3nt: TGTGCCAGTAGTAGACAGCCTCCGGGGGAGCTGTTTTTT

j_gene: TRBJ1-1
d_gene: -
abundance: -
v_gene: TRBV5-1
CDR3aa: CASRPGRWGNTEAFF
CDR3nt: TGCGCCAGCAGACCAGGTCGATGGGGGAACACTGAAGCTTTCTTT

j_gene: TRBJ2-2
d_gene: TRBD1
abundance: once
v_gene: TRBV30
CDR3aa: CAWTRTGTNTGELFF
CDR3nt: TGTGCCTGGACCCGGACAGGAACGAACACCGGGGAGCTGTTTTTT

j_gene: TRBJ1-5
d_gene: -
abundance: -
v_gene: TRBV6-7
CDR3aa: CASSYPEPGRENQPQHF
CDR3nt: TGTGCCAGCAGTTACCCTGAGCCTGGACGCGAGAATCAGCCCCAGCATTTT